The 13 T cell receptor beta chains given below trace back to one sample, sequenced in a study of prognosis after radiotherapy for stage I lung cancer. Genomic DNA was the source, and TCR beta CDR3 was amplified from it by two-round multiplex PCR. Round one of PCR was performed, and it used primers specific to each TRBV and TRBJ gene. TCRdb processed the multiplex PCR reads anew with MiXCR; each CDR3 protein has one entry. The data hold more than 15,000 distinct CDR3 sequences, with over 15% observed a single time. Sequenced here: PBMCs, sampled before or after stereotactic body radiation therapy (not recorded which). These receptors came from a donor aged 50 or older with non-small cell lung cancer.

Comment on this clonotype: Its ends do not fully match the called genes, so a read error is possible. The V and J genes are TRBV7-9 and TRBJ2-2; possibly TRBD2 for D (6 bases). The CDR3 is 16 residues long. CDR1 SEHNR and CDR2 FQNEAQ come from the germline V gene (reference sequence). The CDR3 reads CASSFIAGWNTGEPFF. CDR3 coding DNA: TGTGCCAGCAGCTTCATTGCGGGATGGAACACGGGGGAGCCGTTTTTT.

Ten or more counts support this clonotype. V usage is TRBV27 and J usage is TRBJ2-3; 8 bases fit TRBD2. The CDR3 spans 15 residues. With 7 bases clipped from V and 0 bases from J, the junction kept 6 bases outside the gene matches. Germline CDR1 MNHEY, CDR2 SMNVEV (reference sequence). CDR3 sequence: CASTLSGVSTDTQYF. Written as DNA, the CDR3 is TGTGCCAGCACCCTTAGCGGGGTTAGCACAGATACGCAGTATTTT.

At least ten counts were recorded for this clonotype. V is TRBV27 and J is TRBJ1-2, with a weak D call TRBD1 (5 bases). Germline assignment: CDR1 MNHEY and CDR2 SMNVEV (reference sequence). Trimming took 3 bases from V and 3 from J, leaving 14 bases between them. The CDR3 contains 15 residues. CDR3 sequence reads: CASSFGRGGDYGYTF. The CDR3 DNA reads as TGTGCCAGCAGTTTCGGACGAGGAGGGGACTATGGCTACACCTTC.

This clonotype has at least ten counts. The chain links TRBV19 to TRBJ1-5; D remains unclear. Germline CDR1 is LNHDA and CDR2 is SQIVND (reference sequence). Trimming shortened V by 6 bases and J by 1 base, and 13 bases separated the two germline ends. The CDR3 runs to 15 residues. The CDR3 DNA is TGTGCCAGTAGAGTTGAGGATCGGAGCAATCAGCCCCAGCATTTT. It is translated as CASRVEDRSNQPQHF.

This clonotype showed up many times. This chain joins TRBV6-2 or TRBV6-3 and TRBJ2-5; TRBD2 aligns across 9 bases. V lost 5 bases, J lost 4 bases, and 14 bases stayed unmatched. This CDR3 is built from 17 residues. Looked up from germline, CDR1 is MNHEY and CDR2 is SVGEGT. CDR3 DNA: TGTGCCAGCAGTCGAAATTCCCGCGCGGGGGGGCCAGAGACCCAGTACTTC. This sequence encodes CASSRNSRAGGPETQYF.

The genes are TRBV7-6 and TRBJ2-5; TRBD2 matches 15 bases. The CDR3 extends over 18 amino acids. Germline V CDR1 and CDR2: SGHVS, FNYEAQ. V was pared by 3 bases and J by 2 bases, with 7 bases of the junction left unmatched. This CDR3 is CASSFLGTSGGRQETQYF. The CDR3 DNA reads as TGTGCCAGCAGCTTCCTCGGGACTAGCGGGGGGAGACAAGAGACCCAGTACTTC. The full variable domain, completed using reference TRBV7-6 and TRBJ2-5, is GAGVSQSPRYKVTKRGQDVALRCDPISGHVSLYWYRQALGQGPEFLTYFNYEAQQDKSGLPNDRFSAERPEGSISTLTIQRTEQRDSAMYRCASSFLGTSGGRQETQYFGPGTRLLVL.

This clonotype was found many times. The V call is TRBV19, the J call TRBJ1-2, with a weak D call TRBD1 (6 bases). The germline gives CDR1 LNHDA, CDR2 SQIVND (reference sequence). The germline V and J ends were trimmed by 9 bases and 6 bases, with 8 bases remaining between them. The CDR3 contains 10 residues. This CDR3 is CASGGHGYTF. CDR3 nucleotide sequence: TGTGCCAGCGGGGGGCATGGCTACACCTTC.

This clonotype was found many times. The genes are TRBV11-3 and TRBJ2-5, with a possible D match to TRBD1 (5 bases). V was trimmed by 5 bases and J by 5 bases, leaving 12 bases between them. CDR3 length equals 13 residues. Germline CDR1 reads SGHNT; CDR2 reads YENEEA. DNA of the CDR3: TGTGCCAGCAGCCCTCATCCAGGGGAGACCCAGTACTTC. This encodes CASSPHPGETQYF.

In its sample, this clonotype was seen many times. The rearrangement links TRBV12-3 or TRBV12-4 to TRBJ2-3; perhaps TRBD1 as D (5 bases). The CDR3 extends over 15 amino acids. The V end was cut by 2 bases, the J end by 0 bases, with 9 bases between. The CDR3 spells CASSLRGLSTDTQYF. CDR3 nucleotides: TGTGCCAGCAGTTTAAGGGGCTTAAGCACAGATACGCAGTATTTT.

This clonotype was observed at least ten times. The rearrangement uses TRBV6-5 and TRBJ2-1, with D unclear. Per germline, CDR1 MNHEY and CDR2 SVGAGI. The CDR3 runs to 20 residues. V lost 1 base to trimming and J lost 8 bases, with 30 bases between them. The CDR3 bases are TGTGCCAGCAGTTACTATTCCTTTTGGAGTACAGAGAACTCCCTGCATGAGCAGTTCTTC. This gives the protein CASSYYSFWSTENSLHEQFF.

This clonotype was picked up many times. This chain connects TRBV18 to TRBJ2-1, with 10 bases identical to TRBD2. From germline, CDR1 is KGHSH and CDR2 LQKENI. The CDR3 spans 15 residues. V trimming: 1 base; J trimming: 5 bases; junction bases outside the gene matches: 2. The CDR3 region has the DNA TGTGCCAGCTCACCACGGCTAGCGGGAGACAATGAGCAGTTCTTC. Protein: CASSPRLAGDNEQFF.

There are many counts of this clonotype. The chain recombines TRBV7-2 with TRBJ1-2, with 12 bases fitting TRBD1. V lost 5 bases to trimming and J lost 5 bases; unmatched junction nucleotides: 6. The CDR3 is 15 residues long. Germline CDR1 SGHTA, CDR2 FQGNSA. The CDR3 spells CASSVGTGGLYGYTF. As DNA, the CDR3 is TGTGCCAGCAGCGTGGGGACAGGGGGCTTATATGGCTACACCTTC.

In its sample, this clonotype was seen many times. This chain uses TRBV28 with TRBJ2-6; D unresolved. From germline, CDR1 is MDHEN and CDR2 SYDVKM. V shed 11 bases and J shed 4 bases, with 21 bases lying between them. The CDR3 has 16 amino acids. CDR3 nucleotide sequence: TGTGCCCTTTCCCGAGCCACTTCCTCAGGGGCCAACGTCCTGACTTTC. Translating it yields CALSRATSSGANVLTF.